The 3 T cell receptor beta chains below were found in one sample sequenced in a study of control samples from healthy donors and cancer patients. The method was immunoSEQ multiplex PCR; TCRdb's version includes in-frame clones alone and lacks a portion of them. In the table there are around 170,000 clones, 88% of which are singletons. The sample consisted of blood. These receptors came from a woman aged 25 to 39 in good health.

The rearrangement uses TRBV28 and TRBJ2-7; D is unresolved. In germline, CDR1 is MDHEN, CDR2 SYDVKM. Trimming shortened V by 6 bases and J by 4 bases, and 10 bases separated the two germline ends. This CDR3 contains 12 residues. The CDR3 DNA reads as TGTGCCAGCAGCAAAAAGGGTTACGAGCAGTACTTC. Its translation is CASSKKGYEQYF.

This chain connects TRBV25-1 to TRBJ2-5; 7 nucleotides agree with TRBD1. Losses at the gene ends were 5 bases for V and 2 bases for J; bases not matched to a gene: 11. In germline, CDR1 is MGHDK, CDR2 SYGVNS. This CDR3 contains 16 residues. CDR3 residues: CASSPRTGPYQETQYF. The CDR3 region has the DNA TGTGCCAGCAGTCCCCGGACAGGACCCTATCAAGAGACCCAGTACTTC.

This CDR3 is CASRQGEGYEQYF. CDR3 coding DNA: TGTGCCAGCCGCCAGGGAGAGGGGTACGAGCAGTACTTC. The chain employs TRBV6-6 and TRBJ2-7; D assignment may be TRBD1 or TRBD2 (5 bases each). Trimming removed 8 bases from V and 4 bases from J, with 15 bases in between. The CDR3 is 13 amino acids. Germline CDR1 reads MNHNY; CDR2 reads SVGAGI (reference sequence).